The 20 T cell receptor beta chains in this list originate from one sample, sequenced in a study of T cell responses to AZD1222 COVID-19 vaccine. Using immunoSEQ multiplex PCR, the repertoire was profiled, and TCRdb retains in-frame clones only, with some absent. The sample records around 50,000 clones, 86% being singletons. Here the sequenced sample was peripheral blood, taken on day 0 of AZD1222 vaccination. These receptors came from an adult in good health.

The chain couples TRBV7-2 to TRBJ2-1; TRBD2 aligns across 11 bases. Germline V lookup: CDR1 SGHTA, CDR2 FQGNSA. V lost 4 bases and J lost 9; bases outside the gene matches: 8. This CDR3 is 15 amino acids long. DNA for the CDR3: TGTGCCAGCAGCTCCCAGACTAGCGGGAAGGGTGAGCAGTTCTTC. Protein product: CASSSQTSGKGEQFF.

V usage is TRBV5-1 and J usage is TRBJ1-4; a possible D gene is TRBD1 (5 bases). Germline-derived CDR1 and CDR2 are SGHRS and YFSETQ. This CDR3 spans 15 amino acids. V lost 0 bases to trimming and J lost 6 bases, with 12 bases between them. CDR3 bases: TGCGCCAGCAGCTTGGACCAGGGAGGGGATGAAAAACTGTTTTTT. It encodes CASSLDQGGDEKLFF.

V is TRBV30 and J is TRBJ1-2; D is unclear. CDR3 length: 11 amino acids. V gave up 2 bases and J gave up 3 bases, with 4 bases separating them. Germline CDR1 is GTSNPN and CDR2 is SVGIG (reference sequence). The CDR3 loop reads CAWSLDYGYTF. CDR3 DNA sequence: TGTGCCTGGAGTCTGGACTATGGCTACACCTTC.

The rearrangement joins TRBV29-1 to TRBJ2-7, with TRBD1 identical over 8 bases. This CDR3 spans 14 amino acids. V lost 6 bases to trimming and J lost 3 bases; unmatched junction nucleotides: 10. CDR1 is SQVTM, CDR2 ANQGSEA, per germline. The CDR3 is CSVVPVTGVYEQYF. CDR3 sequence (DNA): TGCAGCGTGGTCCCGGTGACAGGGGTCTACGAGCAGTACTTC.

The rearrangement uses TRBV10-2 and TRBJ2-7; TRBD2 matches at 8 bases. The V and J ends lost 10 bases and 6 bases, in that order; junction bases with no gene match: 17. Looked up from germline, CDR1 is WSHSY and CDR2 is SAAADI. The CDR3 is made up of 15 amino acids. CDR3 DNA: TGCGCCACGCGCCTACCGGGAGGGCCCAACGGCGAGCAGTACTTC. Its protein is CATRLPGGPNGEQYF.

The chain joins TRBV20-1 to TRBJ2-5; D not certain. Trimming left V 3 bases short and J 4 bases short, with 15 bases between. CDR3 length: 14 amino acids. The germline CDR1 and CDR2 sequences are DFQATT and SNEGSKA (reference sequence). In DNA, the CDR3 is TGCAGTGCTAGTACGATCGTCCGGTTAGAGACCCAGTACTTC. Encoded protein: CSASTIVRLETQYF.

The chain carries TRBV11-3 and TRBJ2-2; D gene unclear. The germline V gene has CDR1 SGHNT and CDR2 YENEEA. V was trimmed by 1 base and J by 3 bases, leaving 6 bases between them. CDR3 size: 14 residues. CDR3 amino acids: CASSLGQHTGELFF. The CDR3 DNA sequence: TGTGCCAGCAGCTTAGGCCAGCACACCGGGGAGCTGTTTTTT.

This clone has only one observation. The chain employs TRBV6-1 and TRBJ1-2; D unclear. Trimming shortened V by 1 base and J by 4 bases, and 7 bases separated the two germline ends. CDR3 length: 13 residues. Per germline, CDR1 MNHNS and CDR2 SASEGT. For the CDR3, the DNA is TGTGCCAGCAGTGAAGGCATGGGCTATGGCTACACCTTC. This gives the protein CASSEGMGYGYTF.

This rearrangement joins TRBV19 to TRBJ2-7, with a tentative D call TRBD2 (6 bases). V was trimmed by 1 base and J by 2 bases, leaving 12 bases between them. CDR3 length equals 15 residues. Germline V CDR1 and CDR2: LNHDA, SQIVND (reference sequence). The CDR3, as DNA: TGTGCCAGTAGTATAGCGGGAGTCAACACCTACGAGCAGTACTTC. As protein: CASSIAGVNTYEQYF.

This clone came up a few times. This sequence joins TRBV2 and TRBJ1-2; D not certain. Trimming pared 3 bases from V and 5 bases from J, leaving 13 bases between. The CDR3 has 14 residues. Per the germline V gene, CDR1 is SNHLY and CDR2 is FYNNEI. The CDR3 DNA reads as TGTGCCAGCAGTGAGACGGGGAGGGATTATGGCTACACCTTC. Amino acids: CASSETGRDYGYTF.

The chain employs TRBV27 and TRBJ2-2; 11 nucleotides align to TRBD2. CDR1 is MNHEY and CDR2 is SMNVEV in the germline V gene (reference sequence). The CDR3 totals 16 residues. The trim removed 3 bases at V and 4 bases at J, leaving 4 bases unmatched. CDR3 nucleotide sequence: TGTGCCAGCAGTTTGCTGACTAGCGGGACCACCGGGGAGCTGTTTTTT. Protein sequence: CASSLLTSGTTGELFF.

This clone has only a few counts. Other DNA sequences from this sample encode an identical CDR3 as well. The chain joins TRBV6-4 to TRBJ2-1; 10 positions agree with TRBD2. The CDR3 is 15 amino acids. V was pared by 3 bases and J by 2 bases, with 1 base of the junction left unmatched. The V gene's germline CDR1 is MRHNA and CDR2 SNTAGT. CDR3 coding DNA: TGTGCCAGCAGTGAAACTAGCGGGACCTACAATGAGCAGTTCTTC. It is translated as CASSETSGTYNEQFF.

The CDR3 coding sequence is TGCAGTGCTGATACGAACACTGAAGCTTTCTTT. Translating it yields CSADTNTEAFF. The V gene is TRBV20-1, the J gene TRBJ1-1; D is unresolved. Germline V CDR1 and CDR2: DFQATT, SNEGSKA (reference sequence). Trimming cost V 5 bases and J 1 base, with 5 bases left between them. The length of the CDR3 is 11 residues.

This rearrangement joins TRBV5-1 to TRBJ2-7; the match to TRBD2 covers 16 bases. Germline CDR1 reads SGHRS; CDR2 reads YFSETQ. The CDR3 extends over 15 amino acids. Trimming cost V 4 bases and J 6 bases; bases outside gene matches: 4. DNA for the CDR3: TGCGCCAGCAGCGGGACTAGCGGGAGGGATAGCGAGCAGTACTTC. Protein: CASSGTSGRDSEQYF.

This chain links TRBV27 with TRBJ2-7; D tentatively reads TRBD1 or TRBD2 (5 bases each). V lost 0 bases and J lost 1, with 16 bases in between. The CDR3 totals 17 residues. The V gene's germline CDR1 is MNHEY and CDR2 SMNVEV (reference sequence). CDR3 sequence reads: CASSLSITGLASYEQYF. CDR3 sequence (DNA): TGTGCCAGCAGTTTATCGATAACGGGGCTAGCTTCCTACGAGCAGTACTTC.

The chain combines TRBV2 with TRBJ2-7; 8 bases align to TRBD1. The CDR3 is 13 amino acids. Germline V gene sequence: CDR1 SNHLY, CDR2 FYNNEI. V shed 4 bases and J 6 bases; nucleotides not matched to a gene: 5. The CDR3 reads CASSGQGAGEQYF. The CDR3 DNA reads as TGTGCCAGCAGTGGTCAGGGGGCAGGCGAGCAGTACTTC.

V usage is TRBV4-1 and J usage is TRBJ1-5, with no clear D. This CDR3 comprises 14 residues. The V end was cut by 1 base, the J end by 2 bases, with 6 bases between. The germline gives CDR1 MGHRA, CDR2 YSYEKL. The CDR3 bases are TGCGCCAGCAGCCAAGGGGCTGGCAATCAGCCCCAGCATTTT. It codes for CASSQGAGNQPQHF.

This chain joins TRBV6-2 or TRBV6-3 and TRBJ2-7; 7 bases match TRBD1. Trimming took 2 bases from V and 4 from J; bases not matched to a gene: 2. Germline V gene lookup returns CDR1 MNHEY and CDR2 SVGEGT. This CDR3 has 13 amino acids. CDR3 coding DNA: TGTGCCAGCAGTTACGGACAGGAGTACGAGCAGTACTTC. Its translation is CASSYGQEYEQYF.

This sequence joins TRBV2 and TRBJ2-1, with 8 bases that match TRBD2. CDR1 and CDR2 (germline): SNHLY, FYNNEI. This CDR3 region has 16 residues. Losses at the gene ends were 6 bases for V and 2 bases for J; bases not matched to a gene: 9. CDR3 protein: CASSLSSGSAYNEQFF. The DNA of the CDR3 is TGTGCCAGCAGCCTCTCCAGCGGGAGCGCCTACAATGAGCAGTTCTTC.

The chain recombines TRBV7-8 with TRBJ2-1; D is undetermined. The CDR3 runs 15 residues. The ends were cut back, 1 base at V and 3 bases at J, with 10 bases in the middle. The germline CDR1 and CDR2 sequences are SGHVS and FQNEAQ. This CDR3 reads CASSLVYSRYNEQFF. The DNA for the CDR3 is TGTGCCAGCAGCTTAGTTTACAGCCGCTACAATGAGCAGTTCTTC.